The sequence of this TCR beta chain was determined in a study of cytomegalovirus exposure and HLA in healthy donors. As for this clone: Its antigen is unknown.

CDR3 length: 16 residues. Trimming removed 4 bases at V and 0 bases at J, with 14 bases between. CDR1 is LGHNA and CDR2 is YNFKEQ in the germline V gene. Whole-study findings and limits: There were about 160 TCR beta chains listed as cytomegalovirus-associated.

The PCR contained 60 Vbeta and 13 Jbeta primers. Sequencing was performed with immunoSEQ multiplex PCR; in TCRdb, only in-frame clones are kept and a portion is missing. The sample includes about 88,000 clones, around 89% of them seen just once. The material sequenced was PBMCs. V usage is TRBV4-2 and J usage is TRBJ2-3, with D possibly matching TRBD1 (6 bases). This clonotype was obtained from a man between 18 and 35 years old in good health and CMV-seronegative. The CDR3 DNA sequence: TGTGCCAGCAGCCTCCATTGGGGACAAAGCACAGATACGCAGTATTTT. This gives the protein CASSLHWGQSTDTQYF.